The text below deals with one T cell receptor beta chain. Compared with germline, one end of the junction differs, possibly owing to a read error. The entry originates in a study of cytomegalovirus exposure and HLA in healthy donors. This CDR3 contains 15 residues. Germline V gives CDR1 SEHNR, CDR2 FQNEAQ (reference sequence). 13 Jbeta primers and 60 Vbeta primers were used for the PCR. TCRdb's copy holds only in-frame clones and misses some; the assay was immunoSEQ multiplex PCR. The table lists some 150,000 clones, 79% of them singletons. The sequencing sample was made of PBMCs. The sequence was collected from a woman aged 45-65 years in good health and CMV-seronegative. The chain carries TRBV7-9 and TRBJ2-2, with 8 positions matching TRBD2. The CDR3 DNA reads as TGTTCCAGCAGCTTAATGAAGCGGGAGCACGGGGAGCTGTTTTTT. This gives the protein CSSSLMKREHGELFF.